This T cell receptor beta chain was recovered during a study of human T cells and chemical hapten exposure (dated by TCRdb to about 2021). Concerning the study at large: For sensitization, 2% DPC in acetone was applied to a roughly 2 cm by roughly 2 cm area of upper inner arm skin. For TCR sequencing, blood came from about 28 alopecia patients at anywhere from one to four time points (pre-sensitization, 2, 6 and 24 weeks). Throughout the roughly 23-week study period, patients were also given weekly therapeutic DPC doses on the scalp. The libraries were sequenced as a pool, and the TCR yield per sample differed mostly because of small variations in library volumes within the pool. Patch testing on the upper back used Finn chambers containing 0.01% DPC, with scoring done after 6 days according to International Contact Dermatitis Research Group standards. Most of the patients in the cohort were female, and the cohort covered alopecia areata with under or over 50% scalp involvement, alopecia totalis and alopecia universalis. Blood samples were taken from patients before sensitization (week 0) and then at 2, 6 and about 24 weeks after DPC sensitization. The study tracked peripheral blood TCR repertoire changes in vivo during primary and secondary sensitization to the hapten diphenylcyclopropenone (DPC) in alopecia patients.

The CDR3, cysteine through phenylalanine, is 15 amino acids long. CDR3 DNA only is kept here, 45 bases in frame from base 1. CDR1 and CDR2, looked up from the germline V gene, are SQVTM and ANQGSEA. V is pared back by 5 bases and J by 1 base, with 17 bases lying between the germline termini. The investigation overall reported the following: DPC sensitization did not change how many TCRs were above 1 in 1000 frequency, and no evidence was found of alterations in global repertoire structure. Alopecia, a presumed autoimmune disease, was present in all patients, so the immune response of the patients might differ from that of healthy individuals. The number of PT1 expanded TCRs positively correlated with patch test score, significant at thresholds 8, 16 and 32 but not 4. Significantly more large CDR3 similarity clusters were formed by expanded TCRs than by pre-sensitization or healthy control sets, consistent with antigen-driven responses. Repeated subsampling changed both the strength of the expansion versus patch-test correlation and the threshold at which that correlation became significant.

The time point label here, explained by the study, means: pre-sensitization, week 0. Reading the label with the study, this specimen's treatment or condition is: therapeutic diphenylcyclopropenone sensitization with weekly scalp DPC. Blood at each patch-test visit was drawn before the patch test was applied. Patients were eligible if aged 18 to 70, diagnosed with alopecia and judged suitable for DPC therapy, and pregnant patients were excluded. Total RNA was isolated from unfractionated whole blood collected in Tempus Blood RNA tubes. The method was RACE. Sequenced on a NextSeq 500. During library preparation, unique molecular identifiers were attached to individual cDNA molecules so that TCRs could be counted quantitatively and reproducibly. Each blood RNA sample was used to sequence both TCR alpha and TCR beta chains. On the authors' methods: The median number of TCRs per sample was approximately 96,000, ranging from 23,224 to 690,600. V, J and CDR3 annotation of the TCR reads was carried out using the Decombinator software suite. To make PS versus PT1 abundance plots, every sample was subsampled to the same number of TCRs (28,000). TCRs were defined as expanded if absent before sensitization and observed at least eight times at the 2-week time point. TCRdb reworked the public reads: Q25 trimming with fastp, MiXCR clone assembly, productive beta chains retained. Each CDR3 protein gets just one entry, which takes the most common genes and DNA from the rows behind it. TCRdb's processing, not the authors', yielded these V and J calls. A total of tens of thousands of distinct CDR3 sequences appear in this sample, 11% of them only once. The biggest ten clones account for approximately 5% of the sample.

Worth noting for this clonotype: Its antigen remains undetermined. The sample holds no much larger clone one base away, and base qualities are not on file.

Sequencing was performed on whole blood, taken in connection with sensitization to the hapten diphenylcyclopropenone (DPC). This receptor was identified in a woman between 45 and 65 years old with alopecia areata. Some clones in this sample may be carry-over from other donors' samples. The sequence joins TRBV29-1 to TRBJ1-1; the D gene lacks a confident call. The DNA reads as follows: TGCAGCGTTCCGCCGGGTAGTCTTTCGAACACTGAAGCTTTCTTT. Its protein product is CSVPPGSLSNTEAFF.